This TCR beta chain was recorded in a study of cytomegalovirus exposure and HLA in healthy donors. In germline, CDR1 is SGHTA, CDR2 FQGNSA. J lost 8 bases, V lost 1 base, and 7 bases had no gene match. The CDR3 runs to 15 residues. Using immunoSEQ multiplex PCR, the repertoire was profiled, and TCRdb retains in-frame clones only, with some absent. The table lists about 150,000 clones, about 82% of them singletons. The material sequenced was PBMCs. The receptor was derived from a human donor in good health. The V and J genes are TRBV7-2 and TRBJ2-1; 8 bases are a match to TRBD2. The CDR3 sequence: CASSLGPGLVHEQFF. The CDR3 DNA reads as TGTGCCAGCAGCTTAGGCCCGGGACTAGTCCATGAGCAGTTCTTC.